The present T cell receptor beta chain was sequenced within a study of response to subunit inactivated influenza vaccine. Germline CDR1 is MNHEY and CDR2 is SVGAGI. With 0 bases removed from V and 7 bases from J, the gap between germline ends came to 14 bases. The CDR3 extends over 15 amino acids. This clonotype appeared a few times. TCRdb called the RT-PCR reads again in MiXCR, with one record for every CDR3 protein. Of 650,000 to 700,000 distinct CDR3 sequences listed, around a sixth are singletons. The sequence came from a man aged 45-60 years who received an inactivated influenza vaccine. The material was PBMCs from blood, obtained about 13 days after vaccination. The chain joins TRBV6-5 to TRBJ2-3; D call uncertain. CDR3 coding DNA: TGTGCCAGCAGTTACTCGCCAGTTAACCAGAATACGCAGTATTTT. It yields the protein CASSYSPVNQNTQYF.